Below are 14 T cell receptor beta chains sequenced from a single sample in a study of OX40 agonist ivuxolimab in advanced cancers. Method: immunoSEQ multiplex PCR; TCRdb's copy keeps in-frame clones and lacks some. The sample shows approximately 90,000 clones, roughly 87% of them seen only once. Specimen: CD4+ or CD8+ T cells sorted from blood, collected in a trial of the OX40 agonist ivuxolimab. The receptors were gathered from an adult with an advanced solid tumor such as melanoma, head and neck, liver or kidney cancer.

The chain has TRBV6-4 and TRBJ2-3, with 7 bases that match TRBD2. CDR3 length: 17 amino acids. The J segment lost 0 bases and the V segment lost 2 bases, leaving 8 bases of the junction unmatched. CDR1 is MRHNA and CDR2 is SNTAGT in the germline V gene. The CDR3 sequence is CASSDDPSGSSTDTQYF. The CDR3 DNA is TGTGCCAGCAGTGACGACCCTAGCGGATCTAGCACAGATACGCAGTATTTT.

The chain has TRBV10-3 and TRBJ1-5; unclear D gene. CDR1 is ENHRY and CDR2 is SYGVKD in the germline V gene. V lost 0 bases and J lost 5, with 8 bases in between. The CDR3 has 14 amino acids. The CDR3 region has the DNA TGTGCCATCAGTGAGTCACCGGGAGATCAGCCCCAGCATTTT. This sequence encodes CAISESPGDQPQHF.

The chain joins TRBV7-8 to TRBJ1-2; 7 bases are a match to TRBD1. Trimming took 3 bases from V and 4 from J; bases not matched to a gene: 8. This CDR3 has 15 amino acids. Germline CDR1 and CDR2: SGHVS and FQNEAQ. The CDR3 coding sequence is TGTGCCAGCAGCTTGGGACAGCGCCGAACCTATGGCTACACCTTC. As protein: CASSLGQRRTYGYTF. Full variable domain (outside the CDR3, taken from reference TRBV7-8 and TRBJ1-2): GAGVSQSPRYKVAKRGQDVALRCDPISGHVSLFWYQQALGQGPEFLTYFQNEAQLDKSGLPSDRFFAERPEGSVSTLKIQRTQQEDSAVYLCASSLGQRRTYGYTFGSGTRLTVV.

The chain carries TRBV2 and TRBJ1-4; no reliable D call. This CDR3 is 13 amino acids long. Germline loops: CDR1 SNHLY, CDR2 FYNNEI. Trimming stripped 7 bases from V and 5 bases from J, with 11 bases between. CDR3 DNA sequence: TGTGCCAGCACCTACGGGATCAATGAAAAACTGTTTTTT. This encodes CASTYGINEKLFF.

In regard to this clone: This same CDR3 is encoded by further DNA sequences in the sample. This sequence joins TRBV5-1 and TRBJ2-3; perhaps TRBD1 as D (6 bases). The V gene's germline CDR1 is SGHRS and CDR2 YFSETQ. This CDR3 contains 17 residues. The V end was cut by 1 base, the J end by 3 bases, with 18 bases between. CDR3 bases: TGCGCCAGCAGCTTGCGGGTTGGGGGCGTTGGGACAGATACGCAGTATTTT. Its translation: CASSLRVGGVGTDTQYF. Variable domain in full (rest from reference TRBV5-1 and TRBJ2-3): KAGVTQTPRYLIKTRGQQVTLSCSPISGHRSVSWYQQTPGQGLQFLFEYFSETQRNKGNFPGRFSGRQFSNSRSEMNVSTLELGDSALYLCASSLRVGGVGTDTQYFGPGTRLTVL.

CDR3 in amino acids: CAISFPGIYEQYF. CDR3 DNA: TGTGCCATCAGTTTCCCGGGGATCTACGAGCAGTACTTC. The V call is TRBV10-3, the J call TRBJ2-7; D may be TRBD2 (5 bases). Trimming removed 5 bases from V and 3 bases from J, with 11 bases in between. The CDR3 has 13 amino acids. Per the germline V gene, CDR1 is ENHRY and CDR2 is SYGVKD.

The rearrangement uses TRBV30 and TRBJ1-1; no firm D call. The germline CDR1 and CDR2 sequences are GTSNPN and SVGIG (reference sequence). Trimming stripped 3 bases from V and 6 bases from J, with 14 bases between. This CDR3 has 13 residues. The CDR3 sequence: CAWRRTALAEAFF. The DNA for the CDR3 is TGTGCCTGGAGGCGAACGGCGTTAGCTGAAGCTTTCTTT.

This sequence joins TRBV5-4 and TRBJ1-2; 9 bases align to TRBD1. CDR3 length: 16 residues. V was pared by 5 bases and J by 3 bases, with 11 bases of the junction left unmatched. The germline CDR1 and CDR2 sequences are SGHNT and YYREEE (reference sequence). CDR3 region: CASSLEQGALDYGYTF. The CDR3 bases are TGTGCCAGCAGTCTTGAACAGGGGGCGTTGGACTATGGCTACACCTTC.

The chain is built from TRBV7-8 and TRBJ1-5, with TRBD1 identical over 11 bases. The germline gives CDR1 SGHVS, CDR2 FQNEAQ. There are 19 residues in the CDR3. The trim removed 5 bases at V and 1 base at J, leaving 13 bases unmatched. CDR3 in amino acids: CASSRTGTGGSGSNQPQHF. CDR3 sequence (DNA): TGTGCCAGCAGCCGTACCGGGACAGGGGGTTCGGGAAGCAATCAGCCCCAGCATTTT.

The chain recombines TRBV29-1 with TRBJ2-2, with TRBD2 identical over 12 bases. CDR1 and CDR2 from the germline V gene are SQVTM and ANQGSEA. Trimming removed 7 bases from V and 6 bases from J; junction bases left unmatched: 3. CDR3 size: 13 residues. The CDR3 here is CSGGTSGSGELFF. The CDR3 nucleotides are TGCAGCGGGGGGACTAGCGGGTCCGGGGAGCTGTTTTTT.

The chain has TRBV6-1 and TRBJ2-3; D may correspond to TRBD1 or TRBD2 (5 bases each). This CDR3 is built from 14 residues. CDR1 is MNHNS and CDR2 is SASEGT in the germline V gene. V was pared by 6 bases and J by 2 bases, with 12 bases between. The CDR3 DNA reads as TGTGCCAGCAGCCGGGACGGATTCACAGATACGCAGTATTTT. Its translation is CASSRDGFTDTQYF.

The chain joins TRBV5-4 to TRBJ2-3; 10 bases are a match to TRBD2. Losses at the gene ends were 0 bases for V and 4 bases for J; bases not matched to a gene: 5. Germline lookup yields CDR1 SGHNT and CDR2 YYREEE (reference sequence). The CDR3 spans 16 residues. As DNA, the CDR3 is TGTGCCAGCAGCTTGGTGGCTAGCGGGAGTTCAGATACGCAGTATTTT. Encoded protein: CASSLVASGSSDTQYF.

This clone was found once. The rearrangement joins TRBV2 to TRBJ2-7, with D possibly being TRBD2 (6 bases). The CDR3 spans 18 residues. Germline CDR1 reads SNHLY; CDR2 reads FYNNEI. The V end lost 2 bases, the J end lost 7 bases, and 27 bases lay between the germline ends. This CDR3 is CASSELRLASETPLEQYF. The CDR3 nucleotides read TGTGCCAGCAGTGAATTGCGTCTTGCTAGCGAAACCCCGCTGGAGCAGTACTTC.

The rearrangement uses TRBV5-6 and TRBJ2-3; D remains unclear. CDR3 length: 13 residues. Trimming removed 4 bases from V and 4 bases from J, with 10 bases in between. Germline loops: CDR1 SGHDT, CDR2 YYEEEE. This CDR3 is CASSVGWADTQYF. CDR3 nucleotides: TGTGCCAGCAGCGTCGGGTGGGCAGATACGCAGTATTTT.